The 3 T cell receptor beta chains given below trace back to one sample, sequenced in a study of blood T cell repertoires in COVID-19. Data came from immunoSEQ multiplex PCR; TCRdb stores just in-frame clones and leaves some out. The data show 200,000 to 250,000 clones, 85% seen once. Sequencing was carried out using peripheral blood. The receptors originated from a man in his forties or fifties with acute or convalescent COVID-19.

The chain uses TRBV30 and TRBJ2-7; D is unclear. The CDR3 length is 12 residues. Germline V gene data show CDR1 as GTSNPN and CDR2 as SVGIG (reference sequence). Trimming removed 2 bases at V and 2 bases at J, with 7 bases between. Here the CDR3 DNA reads TGTGCCTGGAGTACTTATACCTACGAGCAGTACTTC. Translating gives CAWSTYTYEQYF.

This chain uses TRBV2 with TRBJ2-7; the match to TRBD2 covers 8 bases. The CDR3 is made up of 16 amino acids. Germline V gene lookup returns CDR1 SNHLY and CDR2 FYNNEI. V dropped 2 bases and J dropped 6; count of bases not matched to a gene: 12. The CDR3 here is CASSERSGGAKGEQYF. In DNA, the CDR3 is TGTGCCAGCAGTGAACGGTCGGGAGGGGCTAAAGGCGAGCAGTACTTC.

This chain connects TRBV5-1 to TRBJ2-7, with 10 bases identical to TRBD1. CDR1 and CDR2 (germline): SGHRS, YFSETQ. This CDR3 comprises 16 residues. J was trimmed by 2 bases and V by 3 bases; bases with no gene match: 8. CDR3 sequence: CASSSLGQGDPYEQYF. The CDR3 DNA sequence: TGCGCCAGCAGCTCCTTAGGACAGGGGGACCCCTACGAGCAGTACTTC.